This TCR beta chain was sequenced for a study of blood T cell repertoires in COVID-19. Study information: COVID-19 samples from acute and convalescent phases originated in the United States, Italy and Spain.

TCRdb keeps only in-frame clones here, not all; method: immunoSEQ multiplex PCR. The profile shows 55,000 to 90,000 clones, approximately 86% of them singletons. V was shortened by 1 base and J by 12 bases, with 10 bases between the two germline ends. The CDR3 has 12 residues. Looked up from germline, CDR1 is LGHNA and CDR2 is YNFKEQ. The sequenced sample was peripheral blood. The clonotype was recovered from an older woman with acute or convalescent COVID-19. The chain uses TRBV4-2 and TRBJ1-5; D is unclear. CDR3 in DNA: TGTGCCAGCAGCCAAGTACAACAGTTCCAGCATTTT. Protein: CASSQVQQFQHF.